Sequencing of this T cell receptor beta chain was carried out in a study of cytomegalovirus exposure and HLA in healthy donors (dated by TCRdb to about 2017). For the wider study: The 700 or so repertoires of the first cohort and the 120 or so validation repertoires were produced on the same platform, according to a later analysis. The study aimed to test whether cataloging public T cell receptors could reveal signatures of past pathogen exposure. In addition to the first cohort of approximately 670 subjects, a separate validation cohort of 120 different subjects was used. To predict cytomegalovirus infection status, the study brought together high-throughput TCR immunosequencing, statistical association of individual TCRs with disease status, and machine learning.

This clone was recorded only once. Its target antigen remains unknown. No base-level quality is on record; no much larger clone is a single base apart. The library was built by means of the immunoSEQ multiplex PCR assay. For the original study's pipeline: A statistical classification framework was built to diagnose cytomegalovirus status from the catalog of TCR beta chain sequences. TCRdb mirrors the immuneACCESS table, restricted to in-frame sequences. Some clones are absent from its copies; in checked studies, under half trace to an unresolved V gene, and the reason for the others is unknown. The V and J calls and clone size come from that table; D and trimming were worked out from the DNA. This sample gives 150,000 or so clones in total; approximately 89% of them show up just once. The ten top clones hold about 10% of the sample. Donors formed part of the validation cohort, which comprised 120 subjects and was distinct from the first cohort of several hundred subjects.

V loses 4 bases at its end and J loses 3 bases; junction bases beyond the gene matches: 4. CDR1 LGHNA and CDR2 YNFKEQ are derived from the germline V gene. From cysteine to phenylalanine, the CDR3 is 14 amino acids long. Only the CDR3 portion is preserved as DNA: 42 bases, with reading frame beginning at the first base. Here is what the overall study found, with its caveats: The classifier was reported to diagnose cytomegalovirus status with high specificity and sensitivity in both the original cohort and the validation cohort. Of the cluster scores, about 94% were above 0 in a later analysis, which found that TCRs clustered in the first cohort also tended to co-occur in the 90 to 150 validation repertoires. According to the authors, the approach could potentially be generalized to other disease states and immunological phenotypes. In vitro tests confirmed that three of the cytomegalovirus-associated TCR beta chains recognize cytomegalovirus antigens. Most TCR sequences were observed very rarely across donors, whereas some public TCRs were present in many individuals. In the study, around 160 TCR beta chains were listed as associated with cytomegalovirus. All 120 or so repertoires were used to score co-occurrence in the validation cohort in a later analysis, because that analysis had no HLA typing for the cohort.

In this chain, TRBV4-2 is recombined with TRBJ2-3; TRBD2 fits 7 bases in the junction. This sequence originates from a woman between 18 and 30 years old in good health and CMV-seropositive. The specimen was PBMCs. The CDR3 reads CASSLRGGTDTQYF. Read as DNA, the sequence is TGTGCCAGCAGCCTCCGGGGAGGGACAGATACGCAGTATTTT.